The 10 T cell receptor beta chains given below trace back to one sample, sequenced in a study of T cells in tuberculosis. Assay: immunoSEQ multiplex PCR; the TCRdb copy retains only in-frame clones and omits some. The table records over 30,000 clones, under 98% of them present only once. The sequenced sample consisted of PBMCs. The origin of the receptors is a donor aged 10-29 years with latent tuberculosis or without tuberculosis infection.

In DNA, the CDR3 is TGTGCCAGCAGTGTGGGACAGAAAAATCAGCCCCAGCATTTT. Translated: CASSVGQKNQPQHF. This chain connects TRBV2 to TRBJ1-5; TRBD1 matches at 7 bases. Trimming removed 4 bases from V and 4 bases from J; junction bases left unmatched: 4. CDR3 size: 14 residues. Germline V gene sequence: CDR1 SNHLY, CDR2 FYNNEI.

The chain links TRBV5-1 to TRBJ1-1; 9 nucleotides match TRBD1. Germline V CDR1 and CDR2: SGHRS, YFSETQ. The CDR3 extends over 15 amino acids. The V segment lost 4 bases and the J segment 4 bases; nucleotides outside the gene matches: 8. CDR3 bases: TGCGCCAGCAGCAGTGGGGACAGGGTTGGCACTGAAGCTTTCTTT. Protein product: CASSSGDRVGTEAFF.

This clone occurred once. This chain connects TRBV11-2 to TRBJ2-1; 7 nucleotides line up with TRBD1. V trimming: 5 bases; J trimming: 13 bases; junction bases outside the gene matches: 8. The CDR3 totals 12 residues. Germline values: CDR1 SGHAT, CDR2 FQNNGV. The DNA for the CDR3 is TGTGCCAGCAGCCATCGGACAGGCCCCCAGTTCTTC. Its protein product is CASSHRTGPQFF.

This chain uses TRBV6-1 with TRBJ1-2, with 7 positions matching TRBD1. V was clipped by 8 bases and J by 4 bases; unmatched bases: 10. The length of the CDR3 is 14 residues. Germline CDR1 is MNHNS and CDR2 is SASEGT. CDR3 DNA: TGTGCCAGCGTACAGGGGACCCTAGTCTATGGCTACACCTTC. Translating it yields CASVQGTLVYGYTF.

The chain carries TRBV6-1 and TRBJ2-7; D may be TRBD1 (6 bases). Germline CDR1 is MNHNS and CDR2 is SASEGT. With 1 base removed from V and 6 bases from J, the gap between germline ends came to 19 bases. This CDR3 comprises 16 residues. The DNA for the CDR3 is TGTGCCAGCAGTGAAGGCATAGGGTCAGGGGCGGGCGAGCAGTACTTC. As protein: CASSEGIGSGAGEQYF.

The chain recombines TRBV6-4 with TRBJ2-2, with D maybe TRBD1 (6 bases). The V end was cut by 3 bases, the J end by 7 bases, with 12 bases between. This CDR3 has 14 amino acids. Germline V CDR1 and CDR2: MRHNA, SNTAGT. CDR3 nucleotides: TGTGCCAGCAGTGAAGTACAGGGTTACGGGGAGCTGTTTTTT. Translation gives CASSEVQGYGELFF.

The chain links TRBV2 to TRBJ1-3; D uncertain. Germline CDR1 is SNHLY and CDR2 is FYNNEI. The CDR3 has 15 residues. V shed 4 bases and J shed 1 base, with 11 bases lying between them. The CDR3 loop reads CASSATRPSGNTIYF. In DNA, the CDR3 is TGTGCCAGCAGTGCCACACGTCCTTCTGGAAACACCATATATTTT.

This chain connects TRBV11-2 to TRBJ2-1; D is ambiguous. The germline V and J ends were trimmed by 4 bases and 2 bases, with 12 bases remaining between them. This CDR3 is built from 15 residues. Germline CDR1 is SGHAT and CDR2 is FQNNGV. CDR3 in amino acids: CASSSRSSPYNEQFF. The CDR3 nucleotides are TGTGCCAGCAGCTCACGTTCCAGTCCCTACAATGAGCAGTTCTTC.

The CDR3: CASSTWAGGQPQHF. CDR3 sequence (DNA): TGTGCCAGCAGTACCTGGGCAGGGGGTCAGCCCCAGCATTTT. The chain has TRBV28 and TRBJ1-5; TRBD1 agrees at 7 bases. J was trimmed by 6 bases and V by 5 bases; bases with no gene match: 7. The CDR3 length is 14 residues. CDR1 MDHEN and CDR2 SYDVKM come from the germline V gene.

The rearrangement links TRBV6-1 to TRBJ2-7, with 9 bases identical to TRBD1. This CDR3 has 15 amino acids. Germline V gene data show CDR1 as MNHNS and CDR2 as SASEGT. The ends lost 8 bases at V and 2 bases at J; junction bases unmatched: 10. The CDR3 nucleotides read TGTGCCAGCGCAGTAGGGACAGGGAGTACCTACGAGCAGTACTTC. Its protein product is CASAVGTGSTYEQYF.